The 31 T cell receptor beta chains reported below all come from one sample, sequenced in a study of a mutant IDH1 vaccine in newly diagnosed glioma. Their antigens remain unidentified. Here immunoSEQ multiplex PCR was the method, and the copy in TCRdb shows in-frame clones only, minus some. The table shows some 60,000 clones, with around 83% occurring only once. Time point defined: week 47, end of study. Each dose of the vaccine consisted of 300 ug of mutant IDH1 20-mer peptide, with topical imiquimod. Material: PBMCs, obtained from a glioma patient whose treatment included an IDH1 peptide vaccine. These receptors were obtained from a man between 25 and 39 years old with glioma.

The J gene is TRBJ1-2, the V gene TRBV6-1; 9 bases line up with TRBD1. The germline gives CDR1 MNHNS, CDR2 SASEGT. The trim removed 5 bases at V and 8 bases at J, leaving 6 bases unmatched. CDR3 length: 13 residues. In nucleotides, the CDR3 is TGTGCCAGCAGTTTACAGGGGGCGTACGGCTACACCTTC. Its translation: CASSLQGAYGYTF.

The chain recombines TRBV19 with TRBJ1-1; tentative D call: TRBD1 (6 bases). The CDR3 runs to 14 residues. V was shortened by 4 bases and J by 1 base, with 10 bases between the two germline ends. The V gene's germline CDR1 is LNHDA and CDR2 SQIVND (reference sequence). In DNA, the CDR3 is TGTGCCAGTAGTAGGGGGGCCAGGAACACTGAAGCTTTCTTT. It specifies CASSRGARNTEAFF.

CDR3 sequence reads: CASSHIPTRTIRASGELFF. The CDR3 DNA sequence: TGCGCCAGCAGCCACATCCCAACCAGGACAATCAGGGCCAGCGGGGAGCTGTTTTTT. This chain uses TRBV4-1 with TRBJ2-2; D might be TRBD1 (5 bases). V lost 3 bases, J lost 7 bases, and 27 bases lay in between. The CDR3 consists of 19 residues. From germline, CDR1 is MGHRA and CDR2 YSYEKL.

This clone has a handful of counts. V usage is TRBV27 and J usage is TRBJ1-1; TRBD1 is a possible D gene (6 bases). This CDR3 contains 12 residues. Trimming removed 4 bases from V and 4 bases from J, with 7 bases in between. The germline CDR1 and CDR2 sequences are MNHEY and SMNVEV (reference sequence). As DNA, the CDR3 is TGTGCCAGCAGTTCAGGGGCCACTGAAGCTTTCTTT. This encodes CASSSGATEAFF.

V and J are TRBV2 and TRBJ2-7, with a weak D call TRBD1 (6 bases). The CDR3 consists of 13 residues. Looked up from germline, CDR1 is SNHLY and CDR2 is FYNNEI. Trimming removed 3 bases from V and 4 bases from J, with 10 bases in between. The CDR3 here is CASSEGAFYEQYF. The CDR3 DNA follows: TGTGCCAGCAGTGAGGGGGCGTTTTACGAGCAGTACTTC.

This chain links TRBV5-1 with TRBJ2-7; 7 positions agree with TRBD1. The CDR3 is made up of 17 amino acids. The V gene end was trimmed by 3 bases and the J gene end by 5 bases; junction bases not matched to a gene: 17. CDR1 and CDR2 (germline): SGHRS, YFSETQ. CDR3 DNA sequence: TGCGCCAGCAGCTCCAGTTACAGGGGACGGACGAAAGACGAGCAGTACTTC. It is translated as CASSSSYRGRTKDEQYF.

This clone was picked up a small number of times. The chain employs TRBV9 and TRBJ1-2; tentative D call: TRBD1 (6 bases). From germline, CDR1 is SGDLS and CDR2 YYNGEE. Trimming removed 3 bases from V and 7 bases from J, with 13 bases in between. The CDR3 covers 13 residues. This CDR3 is CASSGTGLSGYTF. CDR3 nucleotides: TGTGCCAGCAGCGGAACAGGGTTGAGTGGCTACACCTTC. The full variable domain, its missing parts supplied by reference TRBV9 and TRBJ1-2, is DSGVTQTPKHLITATGQRVTLRCSPRSGDLSVYWYQQSLDQGLQFLIQYYNGEERAKGNILERFSAQQFPDLHSELNLSSLELGDSALYFCASSGTGLSGYTFGSGTRLTVV.

As concerns this clone: A junction boundary mismatches the germline segment, possibly from a read error. This chain links TRBV2 with TRBJ2-7; the D gene is possibly TRBD1 (5 bases). CDR1 and CDR2 from the germline V gene are SNHLY and FYNNEI. The CDR3 runs 16 residues. The CDR3 region has the DNA TGTGCCAGCATCCCCCCAGCGTCAGGGTTTGTCTACGGGCAGTACTTC. Translation: CASIPPASGFVYGQYF.

The chain has TRBV6-5 and TRBJ1-1; unclear D gene. V lost 4 bases, J lost 1 base, and 7 bases lay in between. The germline gives CDR1 MNHEY, CDR2 SVGAGI. This CDR3 has 13 residues. The CDR3 loop reads CASSSARNTEAFF. The CDR3 region has the DNA TGTGCCAGCAGTTCCGCCAGGAACACTGAAGCTTTCTTT.

This clone was seen a handful of times. The gene calls are TRBV7-8 and TRBJ2-5; D assignment may be TRBD1 or TRBD2 (5 bases each). In germline, CDR1 is SGHVS, CDR2 FQNEAQ. V was trimmed by 5 bases and J by 3 bases, leaving 13 bases between them. The CDR3 runs 14 residues. This CDR3 is CASSRGRSKETQYF. The CDR3 DNA follows: TGTGCCAGCAGCCGGGGACGGTCCAAAGAGACCCAGTACTTC.

The chain uses TRBV4-2 and TRBJ1-6; D unclear. The germline V gene encodes CDR1 LGHNA and CDR2 YNFKEQ. The CDR3 is made up of 19 amino acids. Trimming shortened V by 0 bases and J by 8 bases, and 23 bases separated the two germline ends. The CDR3 nucleotides read TGTGCCAGCAGCCAAGATAATTGGGCCGTGGGGTCCCCATATTCACCCCTCCACTTT. This sequence encodes CASSQDNWAVGSPYSPLHF.

This clone occurred once. The same CDR3 can be traced to other DNA sequences in this sample. This chain uses TRBV6-5 with TRBJ2-7; no reliable D call. This CDR3 contains 13 residues. Germline V gene data show CDR1 as MNHEY and CDR2 as SVGAGI. The V and J ends lost 2 bases and 3 bases respectively, with 8 bases between them. CDR3 DNA: TGTGCCAGCAGTTACGGGGTCAGCTACGAGCAGTACTTC. This gives the protein CASSYGVSYEQYF.

This clone is deemed medium-sized. V usage is TRBV6-1 and J usage is TRBJ2-3, with 14 bases that match TRBD2. The J segment lost 4 bases and the V segment lost 3 bases, leaving 0 bases of the junction unmatched. The CDR3 length is 15 residues. Per the germline V gene, CDR1 is MNHNS and CDR2 is SASEGT. CDR3 in DNA: TGTGCCAGCAGTGAGACTAGCGGGGGGGCAGATACGCAGTATTTT. Its protein is CASSETSGGADTQYF.

This chain connects TRBV30 to TRBJ1-1; D gene uncertain. Germline CDR1 and CDR2: GTSNPN and SVGIG (reference sequence). The V and J ends lost 0 bases and 11 bases respectively, with 13 bases between them. The CDR3 spans 12 residues. CDR3 bases: TGTGCCTGGAGTGTAGATACTCTCTCGGCTTTCTTT. This translates into CAWSVDTLSAFF.

The rearrangement uses TRBV30 and TRBJ2-2; D call uncertain. CDR3 size: 14 residues. Germline assignment: CDR1 GTSNPN and CDR2 SVGIG (reference sequence). Trimming pared 1 base from V and 4 bases from J, leaving 10 bases between. The CDR3 sequence: CAWSAMMGTGELFF. Written as DNA, the CDR3 is TGTGCCTGGAGTGCCATGATGGGCACCGGGGAGCTGTTTTTT.

This clone was seen only a few times. V is TRBV9 and J is TRBJ2-2; no firm D call. CDR1 is SGDLS, CDR2 YYNGEE, per germline. With 0 bases removed from V and 7 bases from J, the gap between germline ends came to 10 bases. The CDR3 contains 14 residues. CDR3 sequence: CASSVVEGIGELFF. The CDR3 DNA reads TGTGCCAGCAGCGTAGTGGAAGGGATCGGGGAGCTGTTTTTT.

J is TRBJ1-4 and V is TRBV28; 7 positions agree with TRBD1. This CDR3 has 16 amino acids. The ends lost 4 bases at V and 0 bases at J; junction bases unmatched: 5. Looked up from germline, CDR1 is MDHEN and CDR2 is SYDVKM. CDR3 sequence: CASSSGQVATNEKLFF. The CDR3 DNA is TGTGCCAGCAGTTCCGGACAGGTCGCAACTAATGAAAAACTGTTTTTT.

The chain links TRBV14 to TRBJ1-2, with D perhaps TRBD1 (6 bases). Germline V CDR1 and CDR2: SGHDN, FVKESK. This CDR3 spans 22 amino acids. V lost 0 bases to trimming and J lost 8 bases, with 37 bases between them. The CDR3 DNA follows: TGTGCCAGCAGCCAAGACAAACCCAGACAGGAGCCTTTTCAGTGGGCCTCTAAGGGCTACACCTTC. Protein sequence: CASSQDKPRQEPFQWASKGYTF.

This clone was observed a few times. V usage is TRBV19 and J usage is TRBJ1-5, with D unclear. V lost 1 base and J 0 bases, leaving 4 bases between the germline ends. Germline values: CDR1 LNHDA, CDR2 SQIVND (reference sequence). This CDR3 has 14 amino acids. The CDR3 DNA follows: TGTGCCAGTAGTATAGGGGATAGCAATCAGCCCCAGCATTTT. It codes for CASSIGDSNQPQHF.

The chain combines TRBV15 with TRBJ2-3, with 12 bases aligning to TRBD1. CDR1 LNHNV and CDR2 YYDKDF come from the germline V gene (reference sequence). With 5 bases clipped from V and 4 bases from J, the junction kept 10 bases outside the gene matches. This CDR3 is built from 17 residues. The CDR3 nucleotides are TGTGCCACCAGCGGGGGACAGGGGGCAAGGAAGGCAGATACGCAGTATTTT. Amino acids: CATSGGQGARKADTQYF.

The chain couples TRBV29-1 to TRBJ2-7; TRBD2 aligns across 7 bases. Looked up from germline, CDR1 is SQVTM and CDR2 is ANQGSEA. After removal of 6 bases from V and 4 bases from J, the junction contained 6 bases not matched to a gene. The CDR3 length is 12 residues. CDR3 loop: CSVLAAGYEQYF. In nucleotides, the CDR3 is TGCAGCGTCCTGGCAGCGGGGTACGAGCAGTACTTC.

This clone occurred once. The rearrangement links TRBV6-6 to TRBJ2-5; 11 bases align to TRBD1. This CDR3 contains 15 residues. After removal of 1 base from V and 3 bases from J, the junction contained 1 base not matched to a gene. Germline loops: CDR1 MNHNY, CDR2 SVGAGI (reference sequence). The CDR3 region has the DNA TGTGCCAGCAGTTACTGGGACAGGGGGAAAGAGACCCAGTACTTC. It encodes CASSYWDRGKETQYF.

This clone was seen only once. V gene TRBV7-6 combines with J gene TRBJ1-4; D is ambiguous. CDR3 size: 12 residues. Deletions cut 1 base from V and 5 bases from J, with 2 bases between. CDR1 is SGHVS and CDR2 is FNYEAQ in the germline V gene. In nucleotides, the CDR3 is TGTGCCAGCAGCTTAGGGAATGAAAAACTGTTTTTT. This gives the protein CASSLGNEKLFF.

V is TRBV11-2 and J is TRBJ1-4; no clear D gene. Germline CDR1 is SGHAT and CDR2 is FQNNGV. This CDR3 has 18 residues. Trimming cost V 1 base and J 8 bases, with 23 bases left between them. The CDR3 loop is CASSLVFRFRQGGEKLFF. Here the CDR3 DNA reads TGTGCCAGCAGCTTAGTATTTAGGTTCAGACAAGGCGGAGAAAAACTGTTTTTT.

The CDR3 protein is CASSTGYSNQPQHF. CDR3 sequence (DNA): TGTGCCAGCAGCACGGGTTATAGCAATCAGCCCCAGCATTTT. The chain links TRBV4-2 to TRBJ1-5; D unclear. The CDR3 length is 14 residues. The germline CDR1 and CDR2 sequences are LGHNA and YNFKEQ. With 5 bases removed from V and 0 bases from J, the gap between germline ends came to 8 bases.

The V and J genes are TRBV11-3 and TRBJ2-2; TRBD1 might be the D (6 bases). Germline assignment: CDR1 SGHNT and CDR2 YENEEA. Between the trimmed V and J ends, which lost 1 base and 0 bases, there was a span of 6 bases. There are 15 residues in the CDR3. CDR3 sequence reads: CASSLGTANTGELFF. As DNA, the CDR3 is TGTGCCAGCAGCTTAGGGACAGCGAACACCGGGGAGCTGTTTTTT.

The chain joins TRBV7-7 to TRBJ1-4; 8 bases map to TRBD1. CDR3 length: 13 residues. Per the germline V gene, CDR1 is SSHAT and CDR2 is FNYEAQ (reference sequence). Trimming removed 4 bases from V and 8 bases from J; junction bases left unmatched: 3. CDR3 loop: CASSSDRGEKLFF. DNA of the CDR3: TGTGCCAGCAGCTCCGACAGGGGCGAAAAACTGTTTTTT.

The gene calls are TRBV28 and TRBJ2-7; 13 bases align to TRBD2. The CDR3 spans 15 residues. From germline, CDR1 is MDHEN and CDR2 SYDVKM. After removal of 6 bases from V and 1 base from J, the junction contained 3 bases not matched to a gene. For the CDR3, the DNA is TGTGCCAGCAGGCCGGGACTAGCGGGATCCTACGAGCAGTACTTC. Amino acids: CASRPGLAGSYEQYF. Complete variable domain (other parts from reference TRBV28 and TRBJ2-7): DVKVTQSSRYLVKRTGEKVFLECVQDMDHENMFWYRQDPGLGLRLIYFSYDVKMKEKGDIPEGYSVSREKKERFSLILESASTNQTSMYLCASRPGLAGSYEQYFGPGTRLTVT.

The chain has TRBV13 and TRBJ2-4; D is unresolved. CDR1 is PRHDT, CDR2 FYEKMQ, per germline (reference sequence). This CDR3 region has 17 residues. V lost 5 bases to trimming and J lost 0 bases, with 17 bases between them. The CDR3 region is CASSAGTEILAKNIQYF. DNA of the CDR3: TGTGCCAGCAGCGCCGGAACAGAAATTCTAGCCAAAAACATTCAGTACTTC. The variable domain in full, completed from reference TRBV13 and TRBJ2-4, reads AAGVIQSPRHLIKEKRETATLKCYPIPRHDTVYWYQQGPGQDPQFLISFYEKMQSDKGSIPDRFSAQQFSDYHSELNMSSLELGDSALYFCASSAGTEILAKNIQYFGAGTRLSVL.

V and J are TRBV28 and TRBJ2-7; D is unclear. The CDR3 contains 12 residues. Looked up from germline, CDR1 is MDHEN and CDR2 is SYDVKM. Trimming shortened V by 2 bases and J by 2 bases, and 4 bases separated the two germline ends. CDR3 in DNA: TGTGCCAGCAGTTTAATCGCCTACGAGCAGTACTTC. Translating it yields CASSLIAYEQYF.

This chain connects TRBV10-2 to TRBJ2-1, with 9 bases lining up with TRBD2. The CDR3 contains 17 residues. J gave up 7 bases and V 4 bases, and 14 bases lay outside the gene matches. Germline CDR1 WSHSY, CDR2 SAAADI. CDR3 in amino acids: CASSGGGGGASQNEQFF. Here the CDR3 DNA reads TGCGCCAGCAGTGGAGGGGGCGGGGGGGCCTCGCAAAATGAGCAGTTCTTC.